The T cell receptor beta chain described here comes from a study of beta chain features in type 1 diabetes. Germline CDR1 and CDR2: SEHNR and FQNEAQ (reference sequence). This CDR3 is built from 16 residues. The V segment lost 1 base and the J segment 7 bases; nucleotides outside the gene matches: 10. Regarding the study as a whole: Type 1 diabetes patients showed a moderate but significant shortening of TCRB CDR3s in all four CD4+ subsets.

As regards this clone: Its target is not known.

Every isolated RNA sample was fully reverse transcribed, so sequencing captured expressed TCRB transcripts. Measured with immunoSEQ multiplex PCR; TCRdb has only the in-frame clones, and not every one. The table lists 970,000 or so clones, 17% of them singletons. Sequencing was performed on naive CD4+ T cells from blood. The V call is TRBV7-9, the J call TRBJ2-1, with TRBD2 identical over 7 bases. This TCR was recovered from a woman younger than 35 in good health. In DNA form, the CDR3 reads TGTGCCAGCAGCTTAGGGGCTAGCGGTAGGAAGAATGAGCAGTTCTTC. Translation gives CASSLGASGRKNEQFF.